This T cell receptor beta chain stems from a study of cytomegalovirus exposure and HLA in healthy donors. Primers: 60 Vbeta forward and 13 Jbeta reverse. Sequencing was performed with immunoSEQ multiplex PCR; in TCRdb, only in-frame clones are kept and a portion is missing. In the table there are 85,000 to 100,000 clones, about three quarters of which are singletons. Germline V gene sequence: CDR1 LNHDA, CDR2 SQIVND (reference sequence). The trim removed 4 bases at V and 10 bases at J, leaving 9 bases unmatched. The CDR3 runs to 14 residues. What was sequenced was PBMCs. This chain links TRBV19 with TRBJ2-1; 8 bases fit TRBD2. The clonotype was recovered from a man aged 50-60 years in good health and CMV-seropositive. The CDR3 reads CASSTQRGIGEQFF. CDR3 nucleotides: TGTGCCAGTAGTACCCAGCGGGGGATAGGCGAGCAGTTCTTC.